This T cell receptor beta chain was captured in a study of blood T cell repertoires in COVID-19. V lost 3 bases, J lost 5 bases, and 6 bases stayed unmatched. The CDR3 length is 14 residues. Germline values: CDR1 SQVTM, CDR2 ANQGSEA. How the authors handled the data: The authors estimated nucleated cell counts from reference gene primer amplification. Libraries were prepared by immunoSEQ multiplex PCR; TCRdb keeps only in-frame clonotypes and omits some of them. The V and J calls and clone size were taken over from that table, and D and trimming were inferred from the DNA. Of under 200,000 clones in the sample, about four fifths were seen once.

This clonotype was sampled from a man aged 65 to 85 with active or convalescent COVID-19. This chain joins TRBV29-1 and TRBJ1-1; 10 positions match TRBD1. Input material: peripheral blood. This CDR3 is CSVDPGQGGTEAFF. In DNA, the CDR3 is TGCAGCGTTGATCCTGGACAGGGGGGGACTGAAGCTTTCTTT.